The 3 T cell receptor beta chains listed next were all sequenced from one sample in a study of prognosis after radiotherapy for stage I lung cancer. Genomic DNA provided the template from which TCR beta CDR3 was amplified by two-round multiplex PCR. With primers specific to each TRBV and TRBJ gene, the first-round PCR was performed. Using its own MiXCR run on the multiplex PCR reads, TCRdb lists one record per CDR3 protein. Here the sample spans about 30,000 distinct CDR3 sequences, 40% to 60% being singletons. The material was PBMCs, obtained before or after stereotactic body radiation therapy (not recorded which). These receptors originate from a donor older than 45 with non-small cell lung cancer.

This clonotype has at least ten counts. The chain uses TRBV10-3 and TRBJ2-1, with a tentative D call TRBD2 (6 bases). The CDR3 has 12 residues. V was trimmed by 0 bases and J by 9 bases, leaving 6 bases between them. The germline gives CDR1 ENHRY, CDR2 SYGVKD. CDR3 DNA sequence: TGTGCCATCAGTGAGTCCGGGGGTGAGCAGTTCTTC. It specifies CAISESGGEQFF.

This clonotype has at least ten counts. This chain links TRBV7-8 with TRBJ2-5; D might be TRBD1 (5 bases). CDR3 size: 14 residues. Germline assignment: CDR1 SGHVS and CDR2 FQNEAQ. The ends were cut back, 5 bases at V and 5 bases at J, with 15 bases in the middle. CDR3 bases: TGTGCCAGCAGCCCGCGGACACTATCGGAGACCCAGTACTTC. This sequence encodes CASSPRTLSETQYF.

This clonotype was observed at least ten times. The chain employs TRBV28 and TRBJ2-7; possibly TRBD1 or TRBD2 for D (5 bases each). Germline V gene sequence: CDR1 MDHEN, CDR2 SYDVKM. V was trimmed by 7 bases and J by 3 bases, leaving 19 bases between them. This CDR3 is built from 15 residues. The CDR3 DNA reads TGTGCCAGCACCCCTGGGGGAGTCGTTATCTACGAGCAGTACTTC. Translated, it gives CASTPGGVVIYEQYF.